Here is one T cell receptor (beta chain) with its context. J was trimmed by 2 bases and V by 6 bases; bases with no gene match: 10. The CDR3 has 16 residues. The germline CDR1 and CDR2 sequences are KGHSH and LQKENI. These data originate in a study of blood T cell repertoires in COVID-19. Study-level information: Sources were T cells, B-cell-depleted T cells, or PBMCs; the material itself was cDNA or gDNA.

Sequencing was performed with immunoSEQ multiplex PCR; in TCRdb, only in-frame clones are kept and a portion is missing. The sample has around 200,000 clones, about 91% seen once. Sequencing was done on a sample of PBMCs or T cells enriched from blood (not recorded which). The sequence was obtained from a woman in her late teens or twenties who had recovered from COVID-19. The V gene is TRBV18, the J gene TRBJ1-1, with 9 bases that match TRBD1. This CDR3 is CASSPFPGQGNTEAFF. CDR3 DNA: TGTGCCAGCTCGCCTTTCCCGGGACAGGGTAACACTGAAGCTTTCTTT.